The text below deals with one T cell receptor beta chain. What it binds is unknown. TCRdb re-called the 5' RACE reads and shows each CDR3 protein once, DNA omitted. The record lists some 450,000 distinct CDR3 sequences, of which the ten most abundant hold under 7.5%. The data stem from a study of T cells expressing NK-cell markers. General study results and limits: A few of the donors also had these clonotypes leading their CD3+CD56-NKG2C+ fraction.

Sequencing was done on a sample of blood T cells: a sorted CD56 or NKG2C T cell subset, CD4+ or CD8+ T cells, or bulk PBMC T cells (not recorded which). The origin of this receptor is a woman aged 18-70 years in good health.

The CDR3 is CSVEGAASYNEQFF. The chain is built from TRBV29-1 and TRBJ2-1. Germline loops: CDR1 SQVTM, CDR2 ANQGSEA. The CDR3 length is 14 residues.